This T cell receptor beta chain was sequenced during a study of PD-1 blockade in classical Hodgkin lymphoma. Study-wide points: Why the repertoires differ is still unclear, perhaps disease activity or prior therapy.

The germline V and J ends were trimmed by 8 bases and 7 bases, with 12 bases remaining between them. The CDR3 extends over 11 amino acids. Germline CDR1 and CDR2: SQVTM and ANQGSEA. A word on this clone: Its specificity is not known.

TCRdb's table, derived via immunoSEQ multiplex PCR, lists solely in-frame clones and lacks some. In the table there are roughly 21,000 clones, 85% of which are singletons. The time point was: cycle 4 day 1 (C4D1), after more than five weeks of nivolumab. Every patient experienced relapse after autologous stem cell transplantation, and brentuximab vedotin exposure varied. The sample in question was peripheral blood mononuclear cells (PBMCs), obtained before the fourth cycle of nivolumab. The chain uses TRBV29-1 and TRBJ2-1, with D perhaps matching TRBD1 or TRBD2 (5 bases each). The TCR was taken from a human donor with classical Hodgkin lymphoma. For the CDR3, the DNA is TGCAGCTTCGGGACGTCGAATGAGCAGTTCTTC. The encoded protein is CSFGTSNEQFF.